Sequencing of this T cell receptor beta chain was carried out in a study of Tregs in tolerant kidney transplant recipients. Study outcomes and limitations: Findings come from small patient numbers and require larger validation. The most relevant donor-specific Treg TCRbeta repertoire apparently came from expansion with activated donor B cells.

CD4+CD25+CD127- Tregs, CD4+CD25- non-Tregs, CD4 and CD8 cells were sorted. Details on this clone: Its antigen is currently unknown.

Sequenced by immunoSEQ multiplex PCR; TCRdb stores in-frame clones only, minus some. The sample comprises more than 90,000 clones, about 90% of which are singletons, and approximately 0.62% rests with the top ten. Germline V lookup: CDR1 SQVTM, CDR2 ANQGSEA. The germline V and J ends were trimmed by 6 bases and 7 bases, with 15 bases remaining between them. CDR3 length equals 13 residues. The sequencing input was CD4+ T cells from blood. This chain joins TRBV29-1 and TRBJ2-2, with a weak D call TRBD2 (5 bases). The TCR comes from a human donor in good health. For the CDR3, the DNA is TGCAGCGTCCCCGGGGTAATGGGCGGGGAGCTGTTTTTT. It is translated as CSVPGVMGGELFF.